A single sample is the source of the 22 T cell receptor beta chains below, sequenced in a study of OX40 agonist ivuxolimab in advanced cancers. TCRdb's copy holds only in-frame clones and misses some; the assay was immunoSEQ multiplex PCR. The sample yields 40,000 to 60,000 clones, about 80% seen once. Sequencing was performed on CD4+ or CD8+ T cells sorted from blood, taken in a trial of the OX40 agonist ivuxolimab. All receptors derive from an adult with an advanced solid tumor such as melanoma, head and neck, liver or kidney cancer.

About this clone: This CDR3 is also generated by other DNA sequences in the sample. The genes are TRBV5-6 and TRBJ2-5, with no clear D. This CDR3 is 11 amino acids long. V lost 2 bases, J lost 4 bases, and 3 bases lay in between. Germline loops: CDR1 SGHDT, CDR2 YYEEEE. The CDR3 sequence is CASSLRETQYF. The CDR3 region has the DNA TGTGCCAGCAGCTTAAGAGAGACCCAGTACTTC.

A single count supports this clone. The CDR3 nucleotides are TGTGCCAGCAGCGTCCGGGGCCGGACTAGGGGTGACTATGGCTACACCTTC. Encoded protein: CASSVRGRTRGDYGYTF. The chain carries TRBV7-8 and TRBJ1-2; the D gene is possibly TRBD1 (5 bases). V was clipped by 5 bases and J by 3 bases, with 22 bases between them. The germline V gene encodes CDR1 SGHVS and CDR2 FQNEAQ. The CDR3 loop spans 17 amino acids.

A few counts support this clone. The chain uses TRBV11-3 and TRBJ2-3, with TRBD2 matching 11 bases. Germline CDR1 reads SGHNT; CDR2 reads YENEEA. This CDR3 comprises 15 residues. Trimming removed 6 bases from V and 4 bases from J; junction bases left unmatched: 6. Here the CDR3 reads CASRAGLAGADTQYF. In DNA form, the CDR3 reads TGTGCCAGCAGGGCTGGACTAGCGGGCGCAGATACGCAGTATTTT.

The chain combines TRBV5-1 with TRBJ1-4; a possible D gene is TRBD1 (5 bases). Germline V gene lookup returns CDR1 SGHRS and CDR2 YFSETQ. This CDR3 comprises 14 residues. V was pared by 4 bases and J by 3 bases, with 10 bases between. The CDR3 region is CASSTGRANEKLFF. DNA of the CDR3: TGCGCCAGCAGCACGGGGCGGGCTAATGAAAAACTGTTTTTT.

V is TRBV15 and J is TRBJ2-7; 7 bases align to TRBD1. The junction had 11 bases not matched to a gene; V was cut back by 3 bases and J by 3 bases. CDR1 and CDR2 (germline): LNHNV, YYDKDF (reference sequence). The CDR3 runs 16 residues. The CDR3 DNA follows: TGTGCCACCAGCAGGGGACCTACGGGACAGTACTACGAGCAGTACTTC. Translating it yields CATSRGPTGQYYEQYF.

The chain is built from TRBV19 and TRBJ1-2; TRBD1 might be the D (5 bases). CDR1 is LNHDA and CDR2 is SQIVND in the germline V gene (reference sequence). V gave up 9 bases and J gave up 6 bases, with 17 bases separating them. The CDR3 is 13 amino acids. As DNA, the CDR3 is TGTGCCAGCCAGCGAGGCGTCAGGGATGGCTACACCTTC. Translated, it gives CASQRGVRDGYTF.

The chain recombines TRBV7-2 with TRBJ1-2; no clear D gene. The CDR3 has 14 residues. V was clipped by 2 bases and J by 0 bases, with 7 bases between them. CDR1 and CDR2 (germline): SGHTA, FQGNSA. The CDR3 DNA sequence: TGTGCCAGCAGCTTAACCAGAACTAACTATGGCTACACCTTC. Its translation is CASSLTRTNYGYTF.

This chain links TRBV28 with TRBJ1-5; D is unclear. Germline CDR1 and CDR2: MDHEN and SYDVKM. Trimming cost V 6 bases and J 1 base, with 7 bases left between them. The CDR3 consists of 13 residues. The CDR3 here is CASRQRSNQPQHF. The DNA of the CDR3 is TGTGCCAGCAGACAAAGAAGCAATCAGCCCCAGCATTTT.

This clone occurred once. The genes are TRBV7-9 and TRBJ2-7; 7 nucleotides agree with TRBD1. From germline, CDR1 is SEHNR and CDR2 FQNEAQ (reference sequence). Trimming cost V 2 bases and J 2 bases; bases outside gene matches: 0. The CDR3 is 13 amino acids. CDR3 protein: CASSLQGAYEQYF. The CDR3 DNA is TGTGCCAGCAGCTTACAGGGGGCCTACGAGCAGTACTTC.

J is TRBJ2-1 and V is TRBV5-4; TRBD2 aligns across 7 bases. Germline V gene lookup returns CDR1 SGHNT and CDR2 YYREEE (reference sequence). The CDR3 covers 13 residues. Trimming cost V 0 bases and J 10 bases; bases outside gene matches: 4. The chain's CDR3 is CASSLVPAGEQFF. The CDR3, as DNA: TGTGCCAGCAGCTTGGTGCCAGCGGGGGAGCAGTTCTTC.

The chain is built from TRBV19 and TRBJ2-3; TRBD2 might be the D (5 bases). V was cut by 4 bases and J by 2 bases, with 10 bases left in between. There are 14 residues in the CDR3. Germline loops: CDR1 LNHDA, CDR2 SQIVND (reference sequence). CDR3 bases: TGTGCCAGTAGTAGGACTGGAAACACAGATACGCAGTATTTT. It codes for CASSRTGNTDTQYF. The full variable domain, in which reference TRBV19 and TRBJ2-3 provide the parts outside the CDR3, is DGGITQSPKYLFRKEGQNVTLSCEQNLNHDAMYWYRQDPGQGLRLIYYSQIVNDFQKGDIAEGYSVSREKKESFPLTVTSAQKNPTAFYLCASSRTGNTDTQYFGPGTRLTVL.

The chain carries TRBV2 and TRBJ1-2, with 8 bases that match TRBD1. The ends lost 7 bases at V and 3 bases at J; junction bases unmatched: 4. CDR1 is SNHLY and CDR2 is FYNNEI in the germline V gene. The CDR3 has 13 amino acids. CDR3 in DNA: TGTGCCAGCACTCAGGACAGGGACTATGGCTACACCTTC. This encodes CASTQDRDYGYTF. The variable domain in full, with the rest retrieved from reference TRBV2 and TRBJ1-2, is EPEVTQTPSHQVTQMGQEVILRCVPISNHLYFYWYRQILGQKVEFLVSFYNNEISEKSEIFDDQFSVERPDGSNFTLKIRSTKLEDSAMYFCASTQDRDYGYTFGSGTRLTVV.

This clone occurred a few times. V gene TRBV18 combines with J gene TRBJ1-2; 10 nucleotides match TRBD1. V lost 4 bases, J lost 6 bases, and 5 bases stayed unmatched. Germline V CDR1 and CDR2: KGHSH, LQKENI. The CDR3 sequence is 14 residues long. Written as DNA, the CDR3 is TGTGCCAGCTCACAGGACAGGGGGACCGATGGCTACACCTTC. It translates to CASSQDRGTDGYTF.

The V call is TRBV2, the J call TRBJ2-7, with D hard to call. CDR1 SNHLY and CDR2 FYNNEI come from the germline V gene. The CDR3 runs to 13 residues. V dropped 8 bases and J dropped 7 bases, with 18 bases sitting between them. The CDR3 bases are TGTGCCAGCCTCGTGCCACCCTCGGGTGAGCAGTACTTC. It yields the protein CASLVPPSGEQYF.

This clone is medium-sized in the sample. V and J are TRBV10-3 and TRBJ1-1; 7 bases line up with TRBD1. Germline V gene sequence: CDR1 ENHRY, CDR2 SYGVKD. The CDR3 contains 12 residues. The V gene end was trimmed by 6 bases and the J gene end by 11 bases; junction bases not matched to a gene: 9. Here the CDR3 reads CAIRSDRAGAFF. CDR3 bases: TGTGCCATCAGATCAGACAGGGCGGGGGCTTTCTTT.

The chain is built from TRBV28 and TRBJ1-2; D is possibly TRBD1 (5 bases). Germline V gene lookup returns CDR1 MDHEN and CDR2 SYDVKM. The CDR3 has 13 residues. Deletions cut 4 bases from V and 14 bases from J, with 20 bases between. As DNA, the CDR3 is TGTGCCAGCAGTTCCGGGACCCACCGGGAAAAAACCTTC. Protein sequence: CASSSGTHREKTF.

The chain links TRBV6-1 to TRBJ1-3; D is perhaps TRBD1 (5 bases). Germline V gives CDR1 MNHNS, CDR2 SASEGT. Trimming removed 6 bases from V and 7 bases from J, with 19 bases in between. This CDR3 region has 15 residues. The CDR3 DNA reads as TGTGCCAGCAGCCCCCGCGGGGGTGGTGTGAACACCATATATTTT. It translates to CASSPRGGGVNTIYF.

CDR3 bases: TGTGCCAGCAGTTTATCAGGGGTGCGCGGCTACACCTTC. The encoded protein is CASSLSGVRGYTF. The chain is built from TRBV27 and TRBJ1-2; a weak D match, TRBD1 (5 bases). This CDR3 spans 13 amino acids. The germline V gene has CDR1 MNHEY and CDR2 SMNVEV (reference sequence). V dropped 0 bases and J dropped 8 bases, with 10 bases sitting between them.

The chain employs TRBV9 and TRBJ2-3; possible D gene TRBD1, 6 bases. The V gene's germline CDR1 is SGDLS and CDR2 YYNGEE. Trimming cost V 3 bases and J 0 bases, with 17 bases left between them. The CDR3 spans 17 residues. The CDR3 bases are TGTGCCAGCAGCGAGTATGGGACAATCACTAGCACAGATACGCAGTATTTT. This translates into CASSEYGTITSTDTQYF.

The CDR3 loop is CASSLPDTFGNEQFF. The CDR3 DNA follows: TGCGCCAGCAGCTTGCCGGACACATTTGGGAATGAGCAGTTCTTC. The V call is TRBV5-1, the J call TRBJ2-1, with D maybe TRBD1 (5 bases). V was pared by 1 base and J by 7 bases, with 15 bases between. From germline, CDR1 is SGHRS and CDR2 YFSETQ. The CDR3 length is 15 residues. The whole variable domain, remainder taken from reference TRBV5-1 and TRBJ2-1, is KAGVTQTPRYLIKTRGQQVTLSCSPISGHRSVSWYQQTPGQGLQFLFEYFSETQRNKGNFPGRFSGRQFSNSRSEMNVSTLELGDSALYLCASSLPDTFGNEQFFGPGTRLTVL.

This clone was recorded a few times. This chain uses TRBV19 with TRBJ2-5; D might be TRBD1 (6 bases). The ends were cut back, 5 bases at V and 1 base at J, with 11 bases in the middle. This CDR3 region has 14 residues. CDR1 LNHDA and CDR2 SQIVND come from the germline V gene (reference sequence). This CDR3 is CASSSWGPQETQYF. In DNA, the CDR3 is TGTGCCAGTAGTTCATGGGGGCCCCAAGAGACCCAGTACTTC. The full variable domain, with the rest looked up from reference TRBV19 and TRBJ2-5, is DGGITQSPKYLFRKEGQNVTLSCEQNLNHDAMYWYRQDPGQGLRLIYYSQIVNDFQKGDIAEGYSVSREKKESFPLTVTSAQKNPTAFYLCASSSWGPQETQYFGPGTRLLVL.

This chain connects TRBV5-6 to TRBJ2-7, with 11 bases matching TRBD2. Looked up from germline, CDR1 is SGHDT and CDR2 is YYEEEE. This CDR3 region has 15 residues. J was trimmed by 3 bases and V by 0 bases; bases with no gene match: 2. DNA of the CDR3: TGTGCCAGCAGCTTGGTAGCGGGGGGGCTCTACGAGCAGTACTTC. Its protein product is CASSLVAGGLYEQYF.